A single sample is the source of the 13 T cell receptor beta chains below, sequenced in a study of T cell repertoires in ileal Crohn's disease (dated by TCRdb to about 2019). Preparation of the library involved the immunoSEQ multiplex PCR assay. The table comes from immuneACCESS by way of TCRdb, which keeps in-frame sequences with V and J called. Part of the clones is missing from these tables; in studies checked, under half for an unresolved V gene and the rest for unknown reasons. The sample has 3,500 to 4,500 clones on record, 60% to 80% of them singletons. 8.3% of the sample goes to the ten largest clones. Read against the paper, the sample's time point label means: neoterminal ileum biopsy at postoperative endoscopy, about 6 months after surgery. Sequencing was done on a sample of ileal tissue. All receptors derive from an adult with Crohn's disease.

This chain links TRBV6-5 with TRBJ1-1; no definite D call. CDR1 MNHEY and CDR2 SVGAGI come from the germline V gene. With 2 bases removed from V and 3 bases from J, the gap between germline ends came to 7 bases. CDR3 size: 13 residues. The DNA for the CDR3 is TGTGCCAGCAGTTACGAGCGTGACACTGAAGCTTTCTTT. Translating gives CASSYERDTEAFF.

The chain recombines TRBV7-8 with TRBJ2-2, with 9 bases fitting TRBD1. The germline V gene encodes CDR1 SGHVS and CDR2 FQNEAQ. This CDR3 region has 15 residues. V was clipped by 6 bases and J by 5 bases; unmatched bases: 7. This chain's CDR3 is CASRGGTGSTGELFF. DNA for the CDR3: TGTGCCAGCAGGGGGGGGACAGGGTCTACCGGGGAGCTGTTTTTT.

The chain links TRBV29-1 to TRBJ2-3, with 11 bases that match TRBD2. Looked up from germline, CDR1 is SQVTM and CDR2 is ANQGSEA. The CDR3 length is 14 residues. With 7 bases clipped from V and 5 bases from J, the junction kept 8 bases outside the gene matches. The CDR3 loop reads CSAGTSGRKDTQYF. CDR3 nucleotide sequence: TGCAGCGCAGGGACTAGCGGCAGAAAAGATACGCAGTATTTT.

V is TRBV6-4 and J is TRBJ2-4, with 11 bases lining up with TRBD1. The germline CDR1 and CDR2 sequences are MRHNA and SNTAGT. V dropped 11 bases and J dropped 8; count of bases not matched to a gene: 8. CDR3 size: 13 residues. The CDR3 loop is CAPKGTGGYIQYF. The DNA for the CDR3 is TGTGCCCCAAAAGGGACAGGGGGATACATTCAGTACTTC.

The chain joins TRBV2 to TRBJ2-2; weak D call: TRBD1 (6 bases). CDR1 is SNHLY and CDR2 is FYNNEI in the germline V gene. The V end lost 5 bases, the J end lost 6 bases, and 7 bases lay between the germline ends. The CDR3 runs 12 residues. The CDR3 spells CASSYRAGELFF. The CDR3 bases are TGTGCCAGCAGTTACAGGGCCGGGGAGCTGTTTTTT.

V usage is TRBV28 and J usage is TRBJ1-5, with D possibly matching TRBD1 (5 bases). The V gene's germline CDR1 is MDHEN and CDR2 SYDVKM. This CDR3 has 16 residues. The V end lost 1 base, the J end lost 0 bases, and 10 bases lay between the germline ends. The CDR3 reads CASSLSRTNSNQPQHF. The CDR3 DNA reads as TGTGCCAGCAGTTTATCGCGGACAAATAGCAATCAGCCCCAGCATTTT.

Concerning this clone: This sample also contains other DNA sequences that code for the same CDR3. The gene calls are TRBV29-1 and TRBJ2-1; the match to TRBD2 covers 9 bases. The CDR3 runs to 13 residues. V was pared by 3 bases and J by 3 bases, with 0 bases of the junction left unmatched. Looked up from germline, CDR1 is SQVTM and CDR2 is ANQGSEA. The CDR3 region is CSVERGGYNEQFF. The CDR3 nucleotides read TGCAGCGTTGAGCGGGGGGGCTACAATGAGCAGTTCTTC.

V gene TRBV5-5 combines with J gene TRBJ1-2, with 12 nucleotides matching TRBD1. After removal of 4 bases from V and 8 bases from J, the junction contained 3 bases not matched to a gene. CDR3 length: 13 amino acids. Germline V gene sequence: CDR1 SGHKS, CDR2 YYEKEE (reference sequence). CDR3 in amino acids: CASSPGTGGGYTF. CDR3 in DNA: TGTGCCAGCAGCCCAGGGACAGGGGGCGGCTACACCTTC.

This clone has a handful of counts. CDR3 region: CASSQVGEGGRLSAFF. The CDR3 DNA reads TGCGCCAGCAGCCAAGTGGGGGAGGGGGGTCGTTTGTCAGCTTTCTTT. The chain is built from TRBV4-1 and TRBJ1-1; a possible D gene is TRBD1 (6 bases). V gave up 1 base and J gave up 10 bases, with 22 bases separating them. Per the germline V gene, CDR1 is MGHRA and CDR2 is YSYEKL. CDR3 length equals 16 residues.

This chain uses TRBV25-1 with TRBJ2-1; 8 bases align to TRBD1. Trimming removed 6 bases from V and 0 bases from J; junction bases left unmatched: 4. The CDR3 spans 15 residues. Germline-derived CDR1 and CDR2 are MGHDK and SYGVNS. The DNA of the CDR3 is TGTGCCAGCAGCACGGACAGGGACTCCTACAATGAGCAGTTCTTC. Amino acid sequence: CASSTDRDSYNEQFF.

This clone has only one observation. The rearrangement uses TRBV5-1 and TRBJ2-1, with 7 bases that match TRBD2. V gave up 4 bases and J gave up 6 bases; unmatched junction bases: 10. The CDR3 is made up of 15 amino acids. From germline, CDR1 is SGHRS and CDR2 YFSETQ. CDR3 sequence reads: CASSPPAGVGNEQFF. CDR3 bases: TGCGCCAGCAGCCCCCCTGCGGGAGTGGGCAATGAGCAGTTCTTC.

The chain couples TRBV11-1 to TRBJ1-2, with D possibly TRBD1 on 6 matching bases. Trimming took 1 base from V and 4 from J, leaving 10 bases between them. In germline, CDR1 is SGHAT, CDR2 FQDESV (reference sequence). This CDR3 has 14 amino acids. The CDR3 DNA reads TGTGCCAGCAGCTTAGGGGACAAGGCCTATGGCTACACCTTC. Protein sequence: CASSLGDKAYGYTF.

Concerning this clone: Germline is not matched at one junction end, which may reflect a read error. The chain carries TRBV7-7 and TRBJ1-2; 7 bases are a match to TRBD1. This CDR3 has 16 amino acids. Per the germline V gene, CDR1 is SSHAT and CDR2 is FNYEAQ (reference sequence). The CDR3 DNA sequence: TGTGCTAGCAGCCCACTTGAAGGGACAGAGGCGGGAGGCTACACCTTC. Amino acid sequence: CASSPLEGTEAGGYTF.